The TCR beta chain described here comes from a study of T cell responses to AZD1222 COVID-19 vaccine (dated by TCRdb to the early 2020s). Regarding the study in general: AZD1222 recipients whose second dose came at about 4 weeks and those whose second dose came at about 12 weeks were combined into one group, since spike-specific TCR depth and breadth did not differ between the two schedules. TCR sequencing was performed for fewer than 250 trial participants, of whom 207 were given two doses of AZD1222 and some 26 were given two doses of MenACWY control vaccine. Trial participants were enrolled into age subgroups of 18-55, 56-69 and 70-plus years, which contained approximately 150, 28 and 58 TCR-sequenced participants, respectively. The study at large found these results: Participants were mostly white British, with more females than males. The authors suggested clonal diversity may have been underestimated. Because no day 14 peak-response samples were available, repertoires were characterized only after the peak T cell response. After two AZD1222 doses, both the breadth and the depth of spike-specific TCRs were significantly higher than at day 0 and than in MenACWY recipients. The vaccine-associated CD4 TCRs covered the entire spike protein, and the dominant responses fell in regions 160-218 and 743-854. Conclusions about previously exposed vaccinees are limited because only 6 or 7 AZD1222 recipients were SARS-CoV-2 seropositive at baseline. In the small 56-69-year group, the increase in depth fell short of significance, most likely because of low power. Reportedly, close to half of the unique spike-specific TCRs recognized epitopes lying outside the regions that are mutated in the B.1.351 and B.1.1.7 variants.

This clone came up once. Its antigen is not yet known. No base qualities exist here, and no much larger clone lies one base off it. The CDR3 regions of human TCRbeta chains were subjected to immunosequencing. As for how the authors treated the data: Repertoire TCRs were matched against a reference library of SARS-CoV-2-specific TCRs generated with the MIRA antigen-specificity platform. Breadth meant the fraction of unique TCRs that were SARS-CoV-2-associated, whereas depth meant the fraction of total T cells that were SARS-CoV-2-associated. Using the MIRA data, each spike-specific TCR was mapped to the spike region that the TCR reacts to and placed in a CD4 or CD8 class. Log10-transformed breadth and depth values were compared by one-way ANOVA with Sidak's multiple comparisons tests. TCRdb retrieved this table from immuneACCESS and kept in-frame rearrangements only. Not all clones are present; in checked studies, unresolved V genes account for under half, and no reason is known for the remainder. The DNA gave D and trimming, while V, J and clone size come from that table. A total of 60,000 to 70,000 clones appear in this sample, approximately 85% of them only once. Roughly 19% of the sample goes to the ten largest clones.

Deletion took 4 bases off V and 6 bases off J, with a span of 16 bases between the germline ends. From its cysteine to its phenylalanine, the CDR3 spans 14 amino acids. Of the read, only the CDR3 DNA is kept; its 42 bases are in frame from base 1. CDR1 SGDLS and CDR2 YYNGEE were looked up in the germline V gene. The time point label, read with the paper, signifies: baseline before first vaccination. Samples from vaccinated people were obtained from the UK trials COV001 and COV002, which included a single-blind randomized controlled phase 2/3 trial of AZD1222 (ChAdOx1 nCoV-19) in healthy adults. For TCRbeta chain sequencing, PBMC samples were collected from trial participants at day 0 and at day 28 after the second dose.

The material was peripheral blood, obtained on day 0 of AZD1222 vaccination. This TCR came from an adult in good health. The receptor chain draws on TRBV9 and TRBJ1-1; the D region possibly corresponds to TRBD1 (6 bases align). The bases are TGTGCCAGCAGCCGCGAACCCCAGGGGTCTGAAGCTTTCTTT. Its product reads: CASSREPQGSEAFF.